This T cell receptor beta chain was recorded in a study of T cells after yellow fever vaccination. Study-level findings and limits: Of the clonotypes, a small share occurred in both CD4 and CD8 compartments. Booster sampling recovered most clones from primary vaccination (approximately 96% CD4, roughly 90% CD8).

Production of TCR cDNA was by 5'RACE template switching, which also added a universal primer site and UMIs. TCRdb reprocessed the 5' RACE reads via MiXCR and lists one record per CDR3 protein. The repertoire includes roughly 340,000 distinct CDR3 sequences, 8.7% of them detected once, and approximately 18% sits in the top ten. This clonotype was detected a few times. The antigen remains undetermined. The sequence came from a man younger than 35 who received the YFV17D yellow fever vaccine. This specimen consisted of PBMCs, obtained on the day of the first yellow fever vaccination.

CDR3 loop: CASSQDNFRSPLHF. The CDR3 region has the DNA TGTGCCAGCAGCCAAGATAACTTCCGGTCACCCCTCCACTTT. The chain couples TRBV3-1 to TRBJ1-6; D remains ambiguous. The CDR3 extends over 14 amino acids. CDR1 is LGHDT, CDR2 YNNKEL, per germline (reference sequence). Trimming left V 0 bases short and J 10 bases short, with 10 bases between.